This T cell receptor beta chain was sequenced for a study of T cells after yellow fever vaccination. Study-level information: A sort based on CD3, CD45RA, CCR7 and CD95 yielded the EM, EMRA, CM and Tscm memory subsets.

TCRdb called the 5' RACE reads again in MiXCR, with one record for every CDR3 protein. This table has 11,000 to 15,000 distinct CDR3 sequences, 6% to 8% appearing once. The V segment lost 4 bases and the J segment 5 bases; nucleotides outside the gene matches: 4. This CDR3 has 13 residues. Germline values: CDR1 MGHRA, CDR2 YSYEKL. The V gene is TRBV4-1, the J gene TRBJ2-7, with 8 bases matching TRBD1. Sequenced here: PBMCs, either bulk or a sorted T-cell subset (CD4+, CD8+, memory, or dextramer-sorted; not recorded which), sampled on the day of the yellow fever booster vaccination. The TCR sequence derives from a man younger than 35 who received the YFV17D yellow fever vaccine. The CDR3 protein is CASSRTGLDEQYF. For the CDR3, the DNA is TGCGCCAGCAGCCGGACAGGGCTCGACGAGCAGTACTTC.